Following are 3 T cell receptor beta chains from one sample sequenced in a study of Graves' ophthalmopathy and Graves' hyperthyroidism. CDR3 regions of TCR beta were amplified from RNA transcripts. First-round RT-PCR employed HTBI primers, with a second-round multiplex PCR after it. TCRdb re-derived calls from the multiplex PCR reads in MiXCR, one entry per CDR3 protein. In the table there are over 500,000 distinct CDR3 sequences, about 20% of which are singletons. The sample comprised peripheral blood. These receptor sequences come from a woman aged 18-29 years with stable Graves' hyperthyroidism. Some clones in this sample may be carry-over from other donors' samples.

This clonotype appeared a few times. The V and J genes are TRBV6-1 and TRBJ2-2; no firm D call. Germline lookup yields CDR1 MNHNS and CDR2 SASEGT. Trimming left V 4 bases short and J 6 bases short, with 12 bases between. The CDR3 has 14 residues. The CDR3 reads CASSGYGSAGELFF. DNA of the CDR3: TGTGCCAGCAGTGGATACGGTTCCGCCGGGGAGCTGTTTTTT.

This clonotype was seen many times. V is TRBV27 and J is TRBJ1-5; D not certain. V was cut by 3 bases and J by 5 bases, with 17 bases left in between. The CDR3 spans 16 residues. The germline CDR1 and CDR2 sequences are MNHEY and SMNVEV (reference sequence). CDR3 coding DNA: TGTGCCAGCAGTTTTATCCCTGTGGCATTGGATCAGCCCCAGCATTTT. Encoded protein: CASSFIPVALDQPQHF.

Here the CDR3 reads CASSLDSTFQETQYF. The CDR3 DNA follows: TGTGCCAGCAGCTTAGATTCGACTTTCCAAGAGACCCAGTACTTC. V usage is TRBV7-9 and J usage is TRBJ2-5; no clear D. Germline assignment: CDR1 SEHNR and CDR2 FQNEAQ (reference sequence). V lost 1 base and J 1 base, leaving 10 bases between the germline ends. The CDR3 has 15 amino acids.